The 24 T cell receptor beta chains given below trace back to one sample, sequenced in a study of cytomegalovirus exposure and HLA in healthy donors. The assay was immunoSEQ multiplex PCR, and TCRdb's table has in-frame clones only and misses some. The data contain roughly 60,000 clones, 85% to 95% of them seen just once; the ten biggest clones take up under 6.5%. Sequencing was carried out using PBMCs. These receptors were obtained from a young woman in good health and CMV-seropositive.

This rearrangement joins TRBV10-1 to TRBJ2-7; 7 bases align to TRBD2. Germline values: CDR1 WNHNN, CDR2 SYGVQD (reference sequence). This CDR3 comprises 18 residues. J was trimmed by 0 bases and V by 3 bases; bases with no gene match: 14. DNA of the CDR3: TGCGCCAGCAGTGACTCTGGGTTAGCGGGCGGGAGCTCCTACGAGCAGTACTTC. Protein sequence: CASSDSGLAGGSSYEQYF.

This sequence joins TRBV28 and TRBJ2-7; 10 nucleotides align to TRBD2. V lost 6 bases to trimming and J lost 0 bases; unmatched junction nucleotides: 11. Germline-derived CDR1 and CDR2 are MDHEN and SYDVKM. This CDR3 region has 17 residues. CDR3 nucleotide sequence: TGTGCCAGCAGCCATATGGGACTAGCGCGGAGCTCCTACGAGCAGTACTTC. It yields the protein CASSHMGLARSSYEQYF.

The chain uses TRBV11-1 and TRBJ2-6; maybe TRBD1 (8 bases). The CDR3 runs to 18 residues. Germline-derived CDR1 and CDR2 are SGHAT and FQDESV (reference sequence). V lost 6 bases to trimming and J lost 2 bases, with 20 bases between them. This CDR3 reads CASSPGGQGAAGANVLTF. The CDR3 DNA reads TGTGCCAGCAGTCCGGGGGGTCAGGGGGCGGCTGGGGCCAACGTCCTGACTTTC.

The chain is built from TRBV7-9 and TRBJ1-4; D is undetermined. The CDR3 is 16 amino acids. Trimming stripped 5 bases from V and 3 bases from J, with 16 bases between. Germline CDR1 reads SEHNR; CDR2 reads FQNEAQ (reference sequence). For the CDR3, the DNA is TGTGCCAGCAGCCCACCGGGAGGGCCAGCTAATGAAAAACTGTTTTTT. It codes for CASSPPGGPANEKLFF.

This clone was seen only once. The chain is built from TRBV6-1 and TRBJ2-5; unclear D gene. The DNA end is a closer match to TRBJ2-7, so the J assignment may be wrong. This CDR3 contains 13 residues. Germline-derived CDR1 and CDR2 are MNHNS and SASEGT. This CDR3 is CASIKSTSYEQYF. The CDR3 DNA reads TGTGCCAGCATAAAGTCAACCTCCTACGAGCAGTACTTC.

For the CDR3, the DNA is TGTGCCAGCAGTTCGTCCCGGACAGATAGCAATCAGCCCCAGCATTTT. As protein: CASSSSRTDSNQPQHF. The gene calls are TRBV28 and TRBJ1-5; D might be TRBD1 (6 bases). Looked up from germline, CDR1 is MDHEN and CDR2 is SYDVKM. The ends were cut back, 4 bases at V and 0 bases at J, with 13 bases in the middle. This CDR3 contains 16 residues.

The CDR3 coding sequence is TGTGCCAGCAGTGAGGCCACTAGGAGCACTGAAGCTTTCTTT. Translating it yields CASSEATRSTEAFF. The chain links TRBV2 to TRBJ1-1; D unresolved. Trimming removed 3 bases from V and 4 bases from J, with 12 bases in between. Germline V gene lookup returns CDR1 SNHLY and CDR2 FYNNEI. The CDR3 is 14 amino acids.

The V call is TRBV27, the J call TRBJ2-1; 9 nucleotides align to TRBD1. V shed 5 bases, J shed 4 bases, and the junction held 6 bases outside the gene matches. CDR1 is MNHEY, CDR2 SMNVEV, per germline (reference sequence). The CDR3 covers 15 residues. This CDR3 reads CASSPGQGGYNEQFF. CDR3 nucleotide sequence: TGTGCCAGCAGTCCGGGACAGGGAGGTTACAATGAGCAGTTCTTC.

V and J are TRBV7-2 and TRBJ2-1, with D hard to call. Trimming shortened V by 5 bases and J by 2 bases, and 16 bases separated the two germline ends. Germline CDR1 SGHTA, CDR2 FQGNSA. The CDR3 extends over 16 amino acids. CDR3 region: CASSPRINLPYNEQFF. The CDR3 DNA sequence: TGTGCCAGCAGCCCCCGCATCAACCTACCCTACAATGAGCAGTTCTTC.

The chain links TRBV4-1 to TRBJ2-1, with 8 positions matching TRBD2. Per germline, CDR1 MGHRA and CDR2 YSYEKL. J lost 0 bases, V lost 3 bases, and 4 bases had no gene match. CDR3 length: 16 amino acids. The CDR3 loop is CASSHLSGVSYNEQFF. The CDR3 DNA sequence: TGCGCCAGCAGCCACCTTAGCGGGGTCTCCTACAATGAGCAGTTCTTC.

This chain connects TRBV6-5 to TRBJ2-1, with 8 bases lining up with TRBD2. The CDR3 sequence is 14 residues long. The V and J ends lost 2 bases and 8 bases, in that order; junction bases with no gene match: 5. Germline CDR1 is MNHEY and CDR2 is SVGAGI. The CDR3 region has the DNA TGTGCCAGCAGTTACGCGGGAGGTGGGTATGAGCAGTTCTTC. This translates into CASSYAGGGYEQFF.

A single count supports this clone. This chain uses TRBV10-2 with TRBJ2-3, with 7 bases aligning to TRBD1. The V gene end was trimmed by 6 bases and the J gene end by 3 bases; junction bases not matched to a gene: 9. The CDR3 length is 15 residues. Looked up from germline, CDR1 is WSHSY and CDR2 is SAAADI. The CDR3 loop is CASRQTQGVTDTQYF. The CDR3 DNA reads TGCGCCAGCAGACAAACCCAGGGGGTGACAGATACGCAGTATTTT.

V and J are TRBV27 and TRBJ2-7, with 7 bases aligning to TRBD1. Trimming removed 2 bases from V and 4 bases from J; junction bases left unmatched: 5. This CDR3 comprises 14 residues. The germline V gene encodes CDR1 MNHEY and CDR2 SMNVEV (reference sequence). The CDR3 bases are TGTGCCAGCAGTTTAATAGGGGGCTCGTACGAGCAGTACTTC. Amino acids: CASSLIGGSYEQYF.

The genes are TRBV6-5 and TRBJ2-1, with D possibly being TRBD2 (6 bases). The CDR3 totals 11 residues. CDR1 MNHEY and CDR2 SVGAGI come from the germline V gene. Trimming left V 5 bases short and J 10 bases short, with 9 bases between. DNA of the CDR3: TGTGCCAGCAGTGAAGCGGGCGAGCAGTTCTTC. It specifies CASSEAGEQFF.

The gene calls are TRBV13 and TRBJ2-1; 8 bases match TRBD2. Per germline, CDR1 PRHDT and CDR2 FYEKMQ (reference sequence). V lost 5 bases, J lost 8 bases, and 17 bases stayed unmatched. CDR3 length: 17 residues. The CDR3 DNA is TGTGCCAGCAGCCCTACGTGGGGGCGGGGGGCCGAATATGAGCAGTTCTTC. Protein product: CASSPTWGRGAEYEQFF.

The CDR3 bases are TGTGCCAGCTCACCCGGACAGGGGCCATCCTACGAGCAGTACTTC. This translates into CASSPGQGPSYEQYF. J is TRBJ2-7 and V is TRBV18, with 9 nucleotides matching TRBD1. The V gene end was trimmed by 3 bases and the J gene end by 1 base; junction bases not matched to a gene: 4. This CDR3 contains 15 residues. Germline CDR1 reads KGHSH; CDR2 reads LQKENI.

As DNA, the CDR3 is TGTGCCAGCAGTGAAGCTCGAGAAGGCTACACCTTC. As protein: CASSEAREGYTF. The rearrangement joins TRBV2 to TRBJ1-2; D gene unclear. From germline, CDR1 is SNHLY and CDR2 FYNNEI. This CDR3 contains 12 residues. V lost 0 bases to trimming and J lost 8 bases, with 7 bases between them. Looking up the rest from reference TRBV2 and TRBJ1-2 gives the full variable domain: EPEVTQTPSHQVTQMGQEVILRCVPISNHLYFYWYRQILGQKVEFLVSFYNNEISEKSEIFDDQFSVERPDGSNFTLKIRSTKLEDSAMYFCASSEAREGYTFGSGTRLTVV.

CDR3 residues: CASSFPLAPTGNEQYF. CDR3 nucleotide sequence: TGTGCCAGCAGCTTCCCCCTAGCTCCCACGGGCAACGAGCAGTACTTC. The chain links TRBV5-6 to TRBJ2-7, with a possible D match to TRBD2 (5 bases). CDR1 is SGHDT and CDR2 is YYEEEE in the germline V gene. Between the trimmed V and J ends, which lost 2 bases and 5 bases, there was a span of 20 bases. The CDR3 is 16 amino acids.

This chain connects TRBV5-1 to TRBJ2-3; a possible D gene is TRBD1 (5 bases). V was trimmed by 0 bases and J by 2 bases, leaving 10 bases between them. CDR1 is SGHRS, CDR2 YFSETQ, per germline. The CDR3 is made up of 15 amino acids. This chain's CDR3 is CASSLEWGPTDTQYF. The CDR3 DNA reads as TGCGCCAGCAGCTTGGAATGGGGCCCCACAGATACGCAGTATTTT.

The chain links TRBV2 to TRBJ2-3, with D possibly being TRBD2 (6 bases). V shed 1 base and J shed 4 bases, with 9 bases lying between them. Germline V lookup: CDR1 SNHLY, CDR2 FYNNEI. The CDR3 is 14 residues long. The CDR3, as DNA: TGTGCCAGCAGTGAAGGTCGCGGGGCAGATACGCAGTATTTT. Amino acid sequence: CASSEGRGADTQYF.

V usage is TRBV19 and J usage is TRBJ2-1; D not certain. This CDR3 has 12 residues. Trimming left V 3 bases short and J 6 bases short, with 6 bases between. CDR1 is LNHDA, CDR2 SQIVND, per germline (reference sequence). This CDR3 is CASSILGNEQFF. In DNA form, the CDR3 reads TGTGCCAGTAGTATTCTCGGCAATGAGCAGTTCTTC. Based on the CDR3 plus reference TRBV19 and TRBJ2-1, the full variable domain is DGGITQSPKYLFRKEGQNVTLSCEQNLNHDAMYWYRQDPGQGLRLIYYSQIVNDFQKGDIAEGYSVSREKKESFPLTVTSAQKNPTAFYLCASSILGNEQFFGPGTRLTVL.

This clone was seen a single time. This chain joins TRBV11-3 and TRBJ2-1, with 13 bases that match TRBD2. The CDR3 consists of 20 residues. CDR1 is SGHNT, CDR2 YENEEA, per germline. Trimming took 0 bases from V and 7 from J; bases not matched to a gene: 15. The CDR3 protein is CASSLDPRLAGGPPGNEQFF. DNA of the CDR3: TGTGCCAGCAGCTTAGACCCCCGACTAGCGGGAGGCCCGCCCGGGAATGAGCAGTTCTTC.

The genes are TRBV19 and TRBJ2-3; TRBD2 agrees at 14 bases. CDR1 and CDR2 (germline): LNHDA, SQIVND (reference sequence). Trimming took 8 bases from V and 2 from J; bases not matched to a gene: 3. The CDR3 is 15 amino acids. The CDR3 region is CASRTSGGFTDTQYF. DNA for the CDR3: TGTGCCAGTCGGACTAGCGGGGGGTTCACAGATACGCAGTATTTT.

In DNA form, the CDR3 reads TGTGCCAGCGGAGTCCCTACTGACACTGAAGCTTTCTTT. It specifies CASGVPTDTEAFF. The J gene is TRBJ1-1, the V gene TRBV28; D gene unclear. There are 13 residues in the CDR3. Trimming cost V 8 bases and J 3 bases, with 13 bases left between them. Germline-derived CDR1 and CDR2 are MDHEN and SYDVKM.